A selection of T cell receptor beta chains follows, all from one sample in a study of lymphopenia after photon versus proton radiotherapy. Generated by immunoSEQ multiplex PCR, the TCRdb table keeps only in-frame clones and is missing some. The sample shows around 25,000 clones, approximately 85% of them seen only once. Sample: peripheral blood, taken from a patient treated with photon-based radiotherapy. Receptors originate from a young man with gastric cancer. Each CDR3 is given with its conserved first and last residue. Each record gives: J gene, clone size, V gene, D gene, CDR3 DNA, CDR3 protein. D genes are given only for firm matches. A row's size may be missing; if present it is once, few, many or a size class.

j_gene: TRBJ2-1
abundance: NA
v_gene: TRBV19
d_gene: TRBD2
CDR3nt: TGTGCCAGTAGTACTAGCGGAGGTGAGCAGTTCTTC
CDR3aa: CASSTSGGEQFF

j_gene: TRBJ1-5
abundance: once
v_gene: TRBV28
d_gene: NA
CDR3nt: TGTGCCAGCAGTTTTTCTAGCAATCAGCCCCAGCATTTT
CDR3aa: CASSFSSNQPQHF

j_gene: TRBJ1-1
abundance: once
v_gene: TRBV7-9
d_gene: NA
CDR3nt: TGTGCCAGCAGCTTGGGGTATACGGGGAGTATCGGGATGAACACTGAAGCTTTCTTT
CDR3aa: CASSLGYTGSIGMNTEAFF

j_gene: TRBJ1-3
abundance: NA
v_gene: TRBV6-5
d_gene: TRBD1
CDR3nt: TGTGCCAGCAGTTCGCGGACAGGATCAACCCTTGACACCATATATTTT
CDR3aa: CASSSRTGSTLDTIYF

j_gene: TRBJ1-2
abundance: NA
v_gene: TRBV9
d_gene: NA
CDR3nt: TGTGCCAGCAGCGTAGATGGGGATCGGAATGGCTACACCTTC
CDR3aa: CASSVDGDRNGYTF

j_gene: TRBJ2-1
abundance: NA
v_gene: TRBV19
d_gene: TRBD1
CDR3nt: TGTGCCAGTAGTATCCCGGGACAGGGCAGGGATGAGCAGTTCTTC
CDR3aa: CASSIPGQGRDEQFF

j_gene: TRBJ1-1
abundance: NA
v_gene: TRBV5-1
d_gene: NA
CDR3nt: TGCGCCAGCAGCCTTGAAGAGAACACTGAAGCTTTCTTT
CDR3aa: CASSLEENTEAFF

j_gene: TRBJ2-3
abundance: NA
v_gene: TRBV29-1
d_gene: NA
CDR3nt: TGCAGCGCCCAGGGGGGAAATACAGATACGCAGTATTTT
CDR3aa: CSAQGGNTDTQYF

j_gene: TRBJ2-2
abundance: few
v_gene: TRBV15
d_gene: NA
CDR3nt: TGTGCCACCAGCAGAGATAGGGGACAAACGAACACCGGGGAGCTGTTTTTT
CDR3aa: CATSRDRGQTNTGELFF

j_gene: TRBJ2-7
abundance: NA
v_gene: TRBV15
d_gene: TRBD1
CDR3nt: TGTGCCACCAGCGAAGTGGACAGGAAGTACGAGCAGTACTTC
CDR3aa: CATSEVDRKYEQYF

j_gene: TRBJ2-7
abundance: once
v_gene: TRBV5-5
d_gene: TRBD2
CDR3nt: TGTGCCAGCAGCTCTCGGGGGGTAGGGTCGAGCTCCTACGAGCAGTACTTC
CDR3aa: CASSSRGVGSSSYEQYF

j_gene: TRBJ2-1
abundance: NA
v_gene: TRBV19
d_gene: TRBD1
CDR3nt: TGTGCCAGTACCAGGGGGAATGAGCAGTTCTTC
CDR3aa: CASTRGNEQFF

j_gene: TRBJ2-2
abundance: NA
v_gene: TRBV7-3
d_gene: NA
CDR3nt: TGTGCCAGCAGCTTAGGACAAAAGGGAACCGGGGAGCTGTTTTTT
CDR3aa: CASSLGQKGTGELFF

j_gene: TRBJ2-5
abundance: NA
v_gene: TRBV2
d_gene: TRBD2
CDR3nt: TGTGCCAGCAGTTACGGGACTAGCGTAGGAGAGACCCAGTACTTC
CDR3aa: CASSYGTSVGETQYF

j_gene: TRBJ1-5
abundance: once
v_gene: TRBV7-8
d_gene: NA
CDR3nt: TGTGCCAGCAGCTTAACGGGGATTAGCAATCAGCCCCAGCATTTT
CDR3aa: CASSLTGISNQPQHF

j_gene: TRBJ2-2
abundance: once
v_gene: TRBV9
d_gene: TRBD2
CDR3nt: TGTGCCAGCAGCGCGCTAGCGGGGACCGCGGGCACCGGGGAGCTGTTTTTT
CDR3aa: CASSALAGTAGTGELFF

j_gene: TRBJ2-7
abundance: NA
v_gene: TRBV28
d_gene: NA
CDR3nt: TGTGCCAGCAGTTTATTAGGGGACCGGAGCTCCTACGAGCAGTACTTC
CDR3aa: CASSLLGDRSSYEQYF

j_gene: TRBJ2-5
abundance: NA
v_gene: TRBV7-6
d_gene: NA
CDR3nt: TGTGCCAGCAGCAACTTTCAAGAGACCCAGTACTTC
CDR3aa: CASSNFQETQYF

j_gene: TRBJ1-1
abundance: once
v_gene: TRBV29-1
d_gene: TRBD1
CDR3nt: TGCAGCGAACGACAGGGTCTGAACACTGAAGCTTTCTTT
CDR3aa: CSERQGLNTEAFF

j_gene: TRBJ2-7
abundance: NA
v_gene: TRBV7-2
d_gene: TRBD1
CDR3nt: TGTGCCAGCAGCTTAGGGACAGGATCCTACGAGCAGTACTTC
CDR3aa: CASSLGTGSYEQYF

j_gene: TRBJ2-5
abundance: NA
v_gene: TRBV14
d_gene: TRBD1
CDR3nt: TGTGCCAGCAGCCAAGCGAGACAGGGGTGGTCTACCCAGTACTTC
CDR3aa: CASSQARQGWSTQYF

j_gene: TRBJ1-6
abundance: NA
v_gene: TRBV29-1
d_gene: NA
CDR3nt: TGCAGCGTCCGGGTTGAAAGTAATTCACCCCTCCACTTT
CDR3aa: CSVRVESNSPLHF

j_gene: TRBJ2-4
abundance: NA
v_gene: TRBV29-1
d_gene: NA
CDR3nt: TGCAGCGTTCGAGAAATCGAGAAAAACATTCAGTACTTC
CDR3aa: CSVREIEKNIQYF

j_gene: TRBJ2-7
abundance: NA
v_gene: TRBV21-1
d_gene: NA
CDR3nt: TGTGCCAGCAGCAAAGGGGGACAGGGGGCGCGCGAGCAGTACTTC
CDR3aa: CASSKGGQGAREQYF

j_gene: TRBJ1-5
abundance: once
v_gene: TRBV27
d_gene: NA
CDR3nt: TGTGCCAGCAGTTTGACCAGGGCGGGTCAGCCCCAGCATTTT
CDR3aa: CASSLTRAGQPQHF

j_gene: TRBJ2-2
abundance: NA
v_gene: TRBV5-1
d_gene: NA
CDR3nt: TGCGCCAGCAGTGTCGGGGTGGGACACGCCGGGGAGCTGTTTTTT
CDR3aa: CASSVGVGHAGELFF

j_gene: TRBJ2-3
abundance: NA
v_gene: TRBV7-9
d_gene: NA
CDR3nt: TGTGCCAGCAGCACTACTAGCCCAGATGGCACAGATACGCAGTATTTT
CDR3aa: CASSTTSPDGTDTQYF

j_gene: TRBJ2-7
abundance: NA
v_gene: TRBV19
d_gene: NA
CDR3nt: TGTGCCAGTACCGGGGACGGCGAGCAGTACTTC
CDR3aa: CASTGDGEQYF

j_gene: TRBJ2-5
abundance: NA
v_gene: TRBV2
d_gene: NA
CDR3nt: TGTGCCAGCAGGATCGACACGTTACAAGAGACCCAGTACTTC
CDR3aa: CASRIDTLQETQYF

j_gene: TRBJ1-3
abundance: once
v_gene: TRBV2
d_gene: NA
CDR3nt: TGTGCCAGCAGTAGCCTTATACAGCTCATCTCTGGAAACACCATATATTTT
CDR3aa: CASSSLIQLISGNTIYF

j_gene: TRBJ1-3
abundance: NA
v_gene: TRBV2
d_gene: NA
CDR3nt: TGTGCCAGCAGTCCTGTCCAGGACACCATATATTTT
CDR3aa: CASSPVQDTIYF

j_gene: TRBJ2-7
abundance: NA
v_gene: TRBV7-5
d_gene: NA
CDR3nt: TGTGCCAGCAGCCCTAGCCCATGGGGTAGCGCAGGCTACGAGCAGTACTTC
CDR3aa: CASSPSPWGSAGYEQYF

j_gene: TRBJ2-1
abundance: NA
v_gene: TRBV7-2
d_gene: NA
CDR3nt: TGTGCCAGCAGCTTAGTGGATGAGCAGTTCTTC
CDR3aa: CASSLVDEQFF